Listed below are T cell receptor beta chains from one sample, sequenced in a study of blood T cell repertoires in COVID-19. Sequencing used immunoSEQ multiplex PCR; TCRdb keeps in-frame clones, though not all of them. The sample has about 67,000 clones; about nine tenths are singletons. The sample was peripheral blood. The receptors here all came from a man in his fifties or sixties with active COVID-19. The CDR3 runs from the conserved cysteine through the conserved F or W. A D gene is named only where the DNA matches it firmly. Not all rows give a size; the values are once, few, many and, for expanded clones, a class.

TRBV4-1	-	TRBD1	TRBJ1-1	CASSQDSSRGLSTEAFF	TGCGCCAGCAGCCAAGACTCAAGCAGGGGGCTAAGCACTGAAGCTTTCTTT
TRBV2	-	TRBD1	TRBJ2-2	CASTGTGRSGELFF	TGTGCCAGCACTGGGACAGGGCGGTCCGGGGAGCTGTTTTTT
TRBV7-8	-	TRBD2	TRBJ2-3	CASTLRDYTDTQYF	TGTGCCAGCACCCTTCGGGACTACACAGATACGCAGTATTTT
TRBV3-1/TRBV3-2	-	-	TRBJ1-4	CASSQARAGATNEKLFF	TGTGCCAGCAGCCAAGCGCGGGCAGGGGCAACTAATGAAAAACTGTTTTTT
TRBV7-6	once	-	TRBJ2-1	CASSSLPEDEQFF	TGTGCCAGCAGCTCACTCCCGGAGGATGAGCAGTTCTTC
TRBV4-3	-	TRBD2	TRBJ2-1	CASSLLAGGNNEQFF	TGCGCCAGCAGCCTGCTAGCGGGAGGCAACAATGAGCAGTTCTTC
TRBV6-1	-	TRBD1	TRBJ2-5	CASSEAELSGQVIQETQYF	TGTGCCAGCAGTGAAGCGGAGTTATCGGGACAGGTCATCCAAGAGACCCAGTACTTC
TRBV7-9	-	-	TRBJ1-1	CASSVSADTEAFF	TGTGCCAGCAGCGTTAGTGCTGACACTGAAGCTTTCTTT
TRBV6-6	-	TRBD1	TRBJ2-2	CASRGTGYTGELFF	TGTGCCAGCAGGGGGACAGGCTACACCGGGGAGCTGTTTTTT
TRBV19	-	TRBD1	TRBJ2-7	CASSTTGTGVSEQYF	TGTGCCAGTAGTACGACGGGGACAGGGGTATCCGAGCAGTACTTC
TRBV13	-	TRBD1	TRBJ1-4	CASSPAPGTANEKLFF	TGTGCCAGCAGCCCTGCCCCGGGGACAGCTAATGAAAAACTGTTTTTT
TRBV24-1	-	TRBD2	TRBJ2-3	CATSDYNGRSTDTQYF	TGTGCCACCAGTGATTATAACGGGAGGAGCACAGATACGCAGTATTTT
TRBV12-5	-	-	TRBJ1-1	CASGSREATEAFF	TGTGCTAGTGGTAGTCGTGAGGCAACTGAAGCTTTCTTT
TRBV5-6	-	-	TRBJ2-5	CASSSQGGGGETQYF	TGTGCCAGCAGCTCCCAGGGAGGCGGAGGAGAGACCCAGTACTTC
TRBV11-2	-	-	TRBJ1-1	CASSHDGGAEAFF	TGTGCCAGCAGCCACGACGGAGGCGCTGAAGCTTTCTTT
TRBV6-1	-	TRBD1	TRBJ2-4	CASSESGTDAAKNIQYF	TGTGCCAGCAGTGAATCCGGGACAGATGCAGCCAAAAACATTCAGTACTTC
TRBV6-2/TRBV6-3	-	-	TRBJ2-1	CASSYSFGGRFF	TGTGCCAGCAGTTACTCTTTCGGAGGTCGGTTCTTC
TRBV7-9	-	-	TRBJ1-6	CASSLEHGISPLHF	TGTGCCAGCAGCTTAGAGCACGGGATTTCACCCCTCCACTTT
TRBV10-1	-	-	TRBJ2-3	CASSERETDTQYF	TGCGCCAGCAGTGAGCGTGAGACAGATACGCAGTATTTT
TRBV5-6	-	-	TRBJ1-6	CASTRTLAGNSPLHF	TGTGCCAGCACCCGGACCTTGGCGGGCAATTCACCCCTCCACTTT
TRBV15	-	TRBD2	TRBJ2-1	CATSRDGTSGDEQFF	TGTGCCACCAGCAGAGATGGGACTAGCGGTGATGAGCAGTTCTTC
TRBV7-8	few	-	TRBJ2-5	CASSYGTRETQYF	TGTGCCAGCAGCTACGGGACACGAGAGACCCAGTACTTC
TRBV30	-	TRBD1	TRBJ1-2	CARTGASYGYTF	TGTGCACGGACAGGGGCGAGCTATGGCTACACCTTC
TRBV5-5	-	TRBD1	TRBJ1-1	CASSLARTGGSTEAFF	TGTGCCAGCAGCTTGGCCAGGACAGGGGGGTCCACTGAAGCTTTCTTT
TRBV7-2	-	-	TRBJ1-4	CASSLGGERYEKLFF	TGTGCCAGCAGCTTGGGGGGGGAACGTTATGAAAAACTGTTTTTT